Listed below are T cell receptor beta chains from one sample, sequenced in a study of esophageal squamous cell carcinoma tumors. In TCRdb, the 5' RACE reads were re-called with MiXCR into one record per CDR3 protein. There are thousands of distinct CDR3 sequences in the sample; 22% occur only once, and roughly 30% lies in the top ten. Sample: tumor tissue. The source is a man aged 45-85 years with esophageal squamous cell carcinoma. CDR3s include the opening cysteine and the closing phenylalanine or tryptophan. Fields, in order: J gene, V gene, clone size, D gene, CDR3 DNA, CDR3 protein. A D gene is named only where the DNA matches it firmly. Size values are once, few and many counts, or a class for expanded clones, and some rows have none.

J: TRBJ2-1
V: TRBV27
size: NA
D: TRBD2
DNA: TGTGCCAGCAGTTTTCGCGGGAGCTCCTACAATGAGCAGTTCTTC
CDR3: CASSFRGSSYNEQFF

J: TRBJ1-4
V: TRBV10-3
size: NA
D: TRBD1
DNA: TGTGCCACTACAGGGGGCGCGGCTGAAAAACTGTTTTTT
CDR3: CATTGGAAEKLFF

J: TRBJ2-7
V: TRBV20-1
size: many
D: NA
DNA: TGCAGTGCTAGGACTCACCTCGAGCAGTACTTC
CDR3: CSARTHLEQYF

J: TRBJ2-3
V: TRBV20-1
size: medium-sized
D: TRBD2
DNA: TGCAGTGCTAGGAGGCTAGCGGTCACAGATACGCAGTATTTT
CDR3: CSARRLAVTDTQYF

J: TRBJ2-7
V: TRBV5-1
size: NA
D: TRBD1
DNA: TGCGCGAGCACACCCGGGACAGAGATATCCTACGAGCAGTACTTC
CDR3: CASTPGTEISYEQYF

J: TRBJ2-7
V: TRBV3-1
size: few
D: NA
DNA: TGTGCCAGCAGCCCTTCCGTTACCTACGAGCAGTACTTC
CDR3: CASSPSVTYEQYF

J: TRBJ2-5
V: TRBV4-1
size: many
D: NA
DNA: TGCGCCAGCAGCCAAGTAGGACCATCAGCGACCCAGTACTTC
CDR3: CASSQVGPSATQYF

J: TRBJ2-1
V: TRBV20-1
size: NA
D: TRBD2
DNA: TGCAGTGCTAACTTGGATAGCGGGGGGGCCGGGAATGAGCAGTTCTTC
CDR3: CSANLDSGGAGNEQFF

J: TRBJ1-5
V: TRBV6-5
size: medium-sized
D: NA
DNA: TGTGCCAGCAGTTACGGGCGCTATCAGCCCCAGCATTTT
CDR3: CASSYGRYQPQHF

J: TRBJ2-7
V: TRBV7-3
size: medium-sized
D: TRBD2
DNA: TGTGCCAGCAGCTTAACGGCGGGGGGTAGCGAGCAGTACTTC
CDR3: CASSLTAGGSEQYF

J: TRBJ2-7
V: TRBV4-2
size: many
D: NA
DNA: TGTGCCAGCAGCCGAGGGGGATTTTACGAGCAGTACTTC
CDR3: CASSRGGFYEQYF

J: TRBJ2-3
V: TRBV10-3
size: medium-sized
D: NA
DNA: TGTGCCATCAGTGAGAGGGGGGGTGCGGGCACAGATACGCAGTATTTT
CDR3: CAISERGGAGTDTQYF

J: TRBJ2-7
V: TRBV5-6
size: NA
D: NA
DNA: TGTGCCAGCAGCACCGACTTGACCTACGAGCAGTACTTC
CDR3: CASSTDLTYEQYF

J: TRBJ2-1
V: TRBV12-3/TRBV12-4
size: NA
D: TRBD2
DNA: TGTGCCAGCAGGACGGGGACTAGCGGGGCGCGTGATCAGTTCTTC
CDR3: CASRTGTSGARDQFF

J: TRBJ2-7
V: TRBV27
size: once
D: NA
DNA: TGTGCCAGCAGCCGTCTGGCGACAGTGCTCTACGAGCAGTACTTC
CDR3: CASSRLATVLYEQYF

J: TRBJ1-5
V: TRBV7-9
size: few
D: NA
DNA: TGTGCCAGCAGCCTAACGGAGCAGCCCCAGCATTTT
CDR3: CASSLTEQPQHF

J: TRBJ2-1
V: TRBV19
size: NA
D: TRBD2
DNA: TGTGCCAGTAGTATATTTGGACTAGCGGGAGGGCCGAATGAGCAGTTCTTC
CDR3: CASSIFGLAGGPNEQFF

J: TRBJ2-5
V: TRBV18
size: NA
D: NA
DNA: TGTGCCAGCTCACCAAGGAGGGAAGAGACCCAGTACTTC
CDR3: CASSPRREETQYF

J: TRBJ2-2
V: TRBV6-5
size: medium-sized
D: TRBD2
DNA: TGTGCCAGCAGTTACTCTAGCGGGTGGACCACCGGGGAGCTGTTTTTT
CDR3: CASSYSSGWTTGELFF

J: TRBJ1-1
V: TRBV20-1
size: few
D: TRBD1
DNA: TGCAGTGCTAGAGATCAAGGGGGCGGCACTGAAGCTTTCTTT
CDR3: CSARDQGGGTEAFF

J: TRBJ2-2
V: TRBV5-1
size: medium-sized
D: TRBD2
DNA: TGCGCCAGCAGCAGGACTAGCGCGAACACCGGGGAGCTGTTTTTT
CDR3: CASSRTSANTGELFF

J: TRBJ1-1
V: TRBV6-5
size: medium-sized
D: NA
DNA: TGTGCCAGCAGTTACTCGAGGAGGACTGAAGCTTTCTTT
CDR3: CASSYSRRTEAFF

J: TRBJ2-5
V: TRBV20-1
size: large
D: TRBD2
DNA: TGCAGTGCTAGAGAGACTAGCGGGAGGCAAGAGACCCAGTACTTC
CDR3: CSARETSGRQETQYF

J: TRBJ2-1
V: TRBV5-1
size: few
D: NA
DNA: TGCGCCAGCAGCTTGGGACTAGTTTACAATGAGCAGTTCTTC
CDR3: CASSLGLVYNEQFF

J: TRBJ2-3
V: TRBV7-3
size: once
D: TRBD2
DNA: TGTGTCAGCAGCCGCGGACTAGCGGGAGCGGATACGCAGTATTTT
CDR3: CVSSRGLAGADTQYF

J: TRBJ1-2
V: TRBV5-6
size: many
D: NA
DNA: TGTGCCAGCAGCTTCTCAGGGGCTGGCTATGGCTACACCTTC
CDR3: CASSFSGAGYGYTF

J: TRBJ2-7
V: TRBV6-1
size: many
D: NA
DNA: TGTGCCAGCAGTGAACAGGGCTACGAGCAGTACTTC
CDR3: CASSEQGYEQYF

J: TRBJ2-5
V: TRBV19
size: many
D: TRBD2
DNA: TGTGCCAGCCGACCAGGACTAGCGGGAGGCGAGACCCAGTACTTC
CDR3: CASRPGLAGGETQYF

J: TRBJ1-1
V: TRBV5-1
size: NA
D: NA
DNA: TGCGCCGCTTCCGGTGGACGAAACACTGAAGCTTTCTTT
CDR3: CAASGGRNTEAFF

J: TRBJ2-7
V: TRBV30
size: NA
D: NA
DNA: TGTGCCTGGAGTACATCGGCCTACGAGCAGTACTTC
CDR3: CAWSTSAYEQYF

J: TRBJ1-1
V: TRBV12-3/TRBV12-4
size: medium-sized
D: NA
DNA: TGTGCCAGCAGTTTAGTTGCCGGTAAAGGAGCTTTCTTT
CDR3: CASSLVAGKGAFF

J: TRBJ2-1
V: TRBV19
size: many
D: TRBD2
DNA: TGTGCCAGTAGTATGGGGACTAGCGGGAGTTGGGGCTCCTACAATGAGCAGTTCTTC
CDR3: CASSMGTSGSWGSYNEQFF

J: TRBJ2-7
V: TRBV7-8
size: few
D: TRBD1
DNA: TGTGCCAGCAGCCTAAGCGGGACAGGGGAATTGGACGAGCAGTACTTC
CDR3: CASSLSGTGELDEQYF

J: TRBJ2-1
V: TRBV24-1
size: NA
D: NA
DNA: TGTGCCACCAGTGTCGGTCGGGGGGCCCTCTACAATGAGCAGTTCTTC
CDR3: CATSVGRGALYNEQFF

J: TRBJ2-5
V: TRBV7-6
size: many
D: NA
DNA: TGTGCCAGCAGCTCCCGGGGCCGGTACCAAGAGACCCAGTACTTC
CDR3: CASSSRGRYQETQYF

J: TRBJ2-7
V: TRBV5-1
size: NA
D: NA
DNA: TGCGCCAGCAGCTCCGACCTCACAAGTTACGAGCAGTACTTC
CDR3: CASSSDLTSYEQYF

J: TRBJ2-7
V: TRBV7-2
size: few
D: TRBD2
DNA: TGTGCCAGCAGCCGTACTAGCGGGGAAACCTACGAGCAGTACTTC
CDR3: CASSRTSGETYEQYF

J: TRBJ1-1
V: TRBV13
size: medium-sized
D: NA
DNA: TGTGCCAGCAGCCCCCGGGAGGGGGACACTGAAGCTTTCTTT
CDR3: CASSPREGDTEAFF

J: TRBJ2-3
V: TRBV29-1
size: medium-sized
D: TRBD2
DNA: TGCAGCGTTGGGGGACTAGCGGGCTCTAGCACAGATACGCAGTATTTT
CDR3: CSVGGLAGSSTDTQYF

J: TRBJ2-5
V: TRBV7-9
size: medium-sized
D: NA
DNA: TGTGCCAGCAGCTTAGTACAGGCCCAAGAGACCCAGTACTTC
CDR3: CASSLVQAQETQYF

J: TRBJ2-2
V: TRBV25-1
size: NA
D: NA
DNA: TGTGCCAGCAGTGAAAGGGCGAACACCGGGGAGCTGTTTTTT
CDR3: CASSERANTGELFF

J: TRBJ1-2
V: TRBV29-1
size: NA
D: NA
DNA: TGCAGCGTTGAATTCCCCGGGGTGGGCGACACCTTC
CDR3: CSVEFPGVGDTF

J: TRBJ1-5
V: TRBV2
size: few
D: NA
DNA: TGTGCCAGCAGTGGAGGGGAAGGTCAGCCCCAGCATTTT
CDR3: CASSGGEGQPQHF

J: TRBJ1-4
V: TRBV2
size: NA
D: NA
DNA: TGTGCCAGCAGCCCTACAGGTGGTGAAAAACTGTTTTTT
CDR3: CASSPTGGEKLFF

J: TRBJ2-5
V: TRBV5-1
size: medium-sized
D: NA
DNA: TGCGCCAGCAGCTCCAATCAAGAGACCCAGTACTTC
CDR3: CASSSNQETQYF

J: TRBJ2-7
V: TRBV15
size: medium-sized
D: TRBD1
DNA: TGTGCCACCAGCAGGTCCGACAGGGGCTACGAGCAGTACTTC
CDR3: CATSRSDRGYEQYF

J: TRBJ2-7
V: TRBV7-9
size: NA
D: TRBD2
DNA: TGTGCCAGCAGCCGGTTATTGGGGGAGGGATACGAGCAGTACTTC
CDR3: CASSRLLGEGYEQYF

J: TRBJ2-1
V: TRBV5-1
size: NA
D: TRBD2
DNA: TGCGCCAGCAGCTCCCCGGAAGGCGGGAGCTGCGGCAATGAGCAGTTATTC
CDR3: CASSSPEGGSCGNEQLF

J: TRBJ2-3
V: TRBV28
size: NA
D: NA
DNA: TGTTCCAGCAGAACCAGCGGGCAGAGCACAGATACGCAGTATTTT
CDR3: CSSRTSGQSTDTQYF

J: TRBJ2-7
V: TRBV3-1
size: few
D: NA
DNA: TGTGCCAGCATGCCCCGGGGGTCCTACGAGCAGTACTTC
CDR3: CASMPRGSYEQYF

J: TRBJ2-1
V: TRBV12-3/TRBV12-4
size: many
D: NA
DNA: TGTGCCAGCAGTTTAGTGGAGGTCAATGAGCAGTTCTTC
CDR3: CASSLVEVNEQFF